A selection of T cell receptor beta chains follows, all from one sample in a study of blood T cells in healthy people across ages. TCRdb re-analysed the 5' RACE reads in MiXCR, keeping a single row per CDR3 protein. The sample lists approximately 1,000,000 distinct CDR3 sequences, less than 50% occurring once. Sequencing input: blood. The receptors shown here come from a woman aged 60-75 years in good health. Each CDR3 is given with its conserved first and last residue. A D gene is named only where the DNA matches it firmly. Size values are once, few and many counts, or a class for expanded clones, and some rows have none.

j_gene	d_gene	abundance	v_gene	CDR3aa	CDR3nt
TRBJ2-3	.	.	TRBV12-3/TRBV12-4	CASSLLKGQVGTDTQYF	TGTGCCAGCAGCCTACTCAAGGGGCAGGTCGGCACAGATACGCAGTATTTT
TRBJ2-1	.	.	TRBV7-9	CASSFGGDNEQFF	TGTGCCAGCAGCTTTGGGGGAGACAATGAGCAGTTCTTC
TRBJ2-1	TRBD2	few	TRBV20-1	CSASLAGVGEQFF	TGCAGTGCTAGCCTAGCGGGAGTGGGTGAGCAGTTCTTC
TRBJ2-7	.	.	TRBV20-1	CSARRNGLYEQYF	TGCAGTGCTAGACGCAACGGGCTCTACGAGCAGTACTTC
TRBJ1-2	.	once	TRBV7-9	CASSSRFGTLDYGYTF	TGTGCCAGCAGCTCTCGATTCGGGACCCTTGACTATGGCTACACCTTC
TRBJ2-7	.	few	TRBV28	CASSVGAPYEQYF	TGTGCCAGCAGTGTAGGGGCCCCCTACGAGCAGTACTTC
TRBJ2-7	.	few	TRBV20-1	CSAMGPPHDYEQYF	TGCAGTGCCATGGGCCCCCCCCACGACTACGAGCAGTACTTC
TRBJ2-7	TRBD1	few	TRBV7-9	CASSLGQGAKDEQYF	TGTGCCAGCAGCTTAGGACAGGGGGCGAAAGACGAGCAGTACTTC
TRBJ2-2	TRBD1	.	TRBV6-1	CASRSWTGNTGELFF	TGTGCCAGCAGGTCCTGGACAGGGAACACCGGGGAGCTGTTTTTT
TRBJ1-2	.	.	TRBV29-1	CSVATGTYDYTF	TGCAGCGTTGCTACAGGGACCTATGACTACACCTTC
TRBJ1-5	.	.	TRBV24-1	CATSDLEGEGGGQPQHF	TGTGCCACCAGTGATTTGGAGGGGGAGGGAGGGGGTCAGCCCCAGCATTTT
TRBJ1-5	.	.	TRBV6-1	CASSEATDNQPQHF	TGTGCCAGCAGTGAAGCGACAGACAATCAGCCCCAGCATTTT
TRBJ2-1	.	few	TRBV7-3	CASSVDYNEQFF	TGTGCCAGCAGCGTCGATTACAATGAGCAGTTCTTC
TRBJ2-3	.	.	TRBV12-3/TRBV12-4	CASRLADTQYF	TGTGCCAGCAGACTAGCAGATACGCAGTATTTT
TRBJ1-5	.	.	TRBV5-8	CASSLGDGPSNQPQHF	TGTGCCAGCAGCTTGGGGGACGGACCAAGCAATCAGCCCCAGCATTTT
TRBJ2-7	TRBD1	.	TRBV9	CASSVQGASYEQYF	TGTGCCAGCAGCGTTCAGGGGGCGTCCTACGAGCAGTACTTC
TRBJ2-1	.	.	TRBV5-1	CASTNQRRGDGNEQFF	TGCGCCAGCACCAATCAAAGGAGAGGGGATGGGAATGAGCAGTTCTTC
TRBJ2-3	TRBD2	few	TRBV28	CASSPYRASGSTDTQYF	TGTGCCAGCAGTCCATACCGGGCTAGCGGGAGCACAGATACGCAGTATTTT
TRBJ1-5	.	few	TRBV10-3	CAINEDRTQPQHF	TGTGCCATCAATGAAGACAGGACTCAGCCCCAGCATTTT
TRBJ2-5	TRBD2	few	TRBV9	CASSVVTSGMSQETQYF	TGTGCCAGCAGCGTAGTCACTAGCGGGATGTCCCAAGAGACCCAGTACTTC
TRBJ2-3	TRBD1	.	TRBV18	CASSRAGGKLDTQYF	TGTGCCAGCTCACGGGCAGGGGGCAAACTAGATACGCAGTATTTT
TRBJ2-7	.	.	TRBV25-1	CASSVASPPYEQYF	TGTGCCAGCAGTGTTGCCTCCCCCCCCTACGAGCAGTACTTC
TRBJ2-7	TRBD1	few	TRBV6-1	CASSEVGQGAVEQYF	TGTGCCAGCAGTGAAGTAGGGCAGGGGGCTGTCGAGCAGTACTTC
TRBJ2-1	TRBD2	.	TRBV20-1	CSALSGRAAQTYNEQFF	TGCAGTGCCCTAAGCGGGAGGGCTGCCCAAACCTACAATGAGCAGTTCTTC
TRBJ2-1	.	.	TRBV4-2	CASSPYQKSKSHEQFF	TGTGCCAGCAGCCCCTATCAGAAATCCAAATCCCATGAGCAGTTCTTC
TRBJ1-5	TRBD1	.	TRBV6-5	CASRPKTGGARQPQHF	TGTGCCAGCAGACCCAAAACAGGGGGCGCGAGGCAGCCCCAGCATTTT
TRBJ2-3	TRBD2	.	TRBV5-1	CASSRQTSGTSRDTQYF	TGCGCCAGCAGCAGGCAGACTAGCGGGACTAGCAGGGATACGCAGTATTTT
TRBJ2-7	TRBD2	few	TRBV20-1	CSALAGRRYEQYF	TGCAGTGCCCTAGCGGGCAGGCGGTACGAGCAGTACTTC
TRBJ2-3	.	.	TRBV10-1	CALRDSSPTDTQYF	TGCGCACTTCGAGACTCAAGTCCCACAGATACGCAGTATTTT
TRBJ2-7	.	few	TRBV29-1	CSVGFLAYEQYF	TGCAGCGTTGGGTTCCTGGCTTACGAGCAGTACTTC
TRBJ2-1	.	.	TRBV12-3/TRBV12-4	CASSPPSLENEQFF	TGTGCCAGCAGTCCCCCCTCCCTCGAGAATGAGCAGTTCTTC
TRBJ2-6	TRBD1	.	TRBV6-5	CASSDRDRGAGANVLTF	TGTGCCAGCAGTGACAGGGACAGGGGGGCTGGGGCCAACGTCCTGACTTTC
TRBJ2-5	TRBD1	.	TRBV5-6	CASSLATGQGRQYF	TGTGCCAGCAGCCTTGCCACGGGACAGGGGAGACAGTACTTC
TRBJ2-7	TRBD1	once	TRBV12-5	CASGPAHRGFYEQYF	TGTGCTAGTGGTCCCGCCCACAGGGGTTTCTACGAGCAGTACTTC
TRBJ2-4	.	.	TRBV5-1	CASSFELAPSNIQYF	TGCGCCAGCAGCTTTGAGTTGGCGCCCTCGAACATTCAGTACTTC
TRBJ1-6	.	.	TRBV6-5	CASAGPEYNSPLHF	TGTGCCAGCGCCGGGCCAGAGTATAATTCACCCCTCCACTTT
TRBJ2-7	.	many	TRBV12-3/TRBV12-4	CASSFSGSSYEQYF	TGTGCCAGCAGTTTTTCGGGCAGCTCCTACGAGCAGTACTTC
TRBJ1-1	TRBD1	.	TRBV7-9	CASSERDRKNTEAFF	TGTGCCAGCAGCGAACGGGACAGGAAGAACACTGAAGCTTTCTTT
TRBJ2-7	TRBD1	few	TRBV7-9	CASGIQGAYEQYF	TGTGCCAGCGGAATTCAGGGGGCCTACGAGCAGTACTTC
TRBJ2-5	.	few	TRBV15	CATSSPGETQYF	TGTGCCACCAGCAGCCCCGGGGAGACCCAGTACTTC
TRBJ2-7	TRBD2	.	TRBV4-1	CASSQVSSGRLPYEQYF	TGCGCCAGCAGCCAAGTGTCTAGCGGGAGACTCCCTTACGAGCAGTACTTC
TRBJ2-1	.	.	TRBV10-3	CAISGKVEQFF	TGTGCCATCAGTGGTAAGGTTGAGCAGTTCTTC
TRBJ1-1	.	.	TRBV28	CASSSTGLNTEAFF	TGTGCCAGCAGTTCTACAGGATTGAACACTGAAGCTTTCTTT
TRBJ1-5	TRBD1	once	TRBV2	CASRSTGGNQPQHF	TGTGCCAGCAGGTCGACAGGGGGCAATCAGCCCCAGCATTTT
TRBJ2-5	.	.	TRBV27	CASSLSVSGQETQYF	TGTGCCAGCAGTTTATCGGTTAGCGGTCAAGAGACCCAGTACTTC
TRBJ2-5	TRBD1	.	TRBV9	CASNSGGPTQETQYF	TGTGCCAGTAACTCAGGGGGCCCTACCCAAGAGACCCAGTACTTC
TRBJ2-7	TRBD1	.	TRBV20-1	CSALGQGNYEQYF	TGCAGTGCCCTAGGACAGGGAAACTACGAGCAGTACTTC
TRBJ2-3	TRBD1	once	TRBV28	CASSHRQGGSDTQYF	TGTGCCAGCAGCCACAGACAGGGGGGCTCAGATACGCAGTATTTT
TRBJ1-1	.	few	TRBV12-3/TRBV12-4	CASTLRGLGGMNTEAFF	TGTGCCAGCACCCTTCGGGGACTTGGGGGCATGAACACTGAAGCTTTCTTT
TRBJ1-2	TRBD1	many	TRBV3-1	CASSQDTGENTF	TGTGCCAGCAGCCAAGATACAGGGGAAAACACCTTC
TRBJ2-1	TRBD2	.	TRBV7-8	CASSLRLAGVGEQFF	TGTGCCAGCAGCTTACGTCTAGCGGGAGTCGGTGAGCAGTTCTTC
TRBJ2-7	.	.	TRBV7-2	CASSRVRMSSYEQYF	TGTGCCAGCAGCCGAGTCCGGATGAGCTCCTACGAGCAGTACTTC